This T cell receptor (beta chain) was retrieved from a study of T cells in Graves' hyperthyroidism and ophthalmopathy. General study findings and limits: Among thyroid clonotypes expanded above 0.001, most also appeared in blood. Researchers report that a 13 V-J model separated ophthalmopathy from stable hyperthyroidism.

The table lists this clonotype with many counts. As yet, its antigen is unknown. TCR beta CDR3 regions were amplified from RNA. Carried out on the TCR CDR3, a first-round RT-PCR used the HTBI primer set. TCRdb passed the multiplex PCR reads through MiXCR, listing each CDR3 protein once. The sample consists of about 360,000 distinct CDR3 sequences, roughly 13% of them appearing once. In germline, CDR1 is SGHRS, CDR2 YFSETQ. The V segment lost 3 bases and the J segment 0 bases; nucleotides outside the gene matches: 5. The CDR3 is 16 residues long. The sequenced sample consisted of blood. This clonotype was sampled from a woman aged 18 to 35 with Graves' hyperthyroidism. The rearrangement joins TRBV5-1 to TRBJ2-4; TRBD1 matches 8 bases. The CDR3 loop reads CASSSGQGRAKNIQYF. CDR3 in DNA: TGCGCCAGCAGCTCCGGACAGGGTCGAGCCAAAAACATTCAGTACTTC.